These T cell receptor beta chains were read from a single sample in a study of persistence of HIV-infected CD4 T cells. The antigens of these receptors remain unknown. Sequencing was performed with immunoSEQ multiplex PCR; in TCRdb, only in-frame clones are kept and a portion is missing. The data hold about 7,500 clones, with approximately 60% observed a single time. Sequences were derived from CD4+ T cells sorted from PBMCs after approximately 20-hour stimulation, sampled from a patient who received antiretroviral therapy. Receptors were obtained from an adult man with HIV who was CMV-seropositive. The CDR3 runs from the conserved cysteine through the conserved F or W. The D gene is left open where the match is weak. The listing skips clone size in some rows; elsewhere it reads once, few, many or a size class.

J gene: TRBJ2-5
clone size: NA
V gene: TRBV9
D gene: NA
CDR3 protein: CASSVSREETQYF
CDR3 DNA: TGTGCCAGCAGCGTTAGCAGGGAAGAGACCCAGTACTTC

J gene: TRBJ2-5
clone size: NA
V gene: TRBV9
D gene: NA
CDR3 protein: CASSVAREETQYF
CDR3 DNA: TGTGCCAGCAGCGTAGCTAGAGAAGAGACCCAGTACTTC

J gene: TRBJ2-1
clone size: NA
V gene: TRBV10-1
D gene: NA
CDR3 protein: CASSVGGQSFEQFF
CDR3 DNA: TGCGCCAGCAGTGTCGGGGGACAAAGTTTTGAGCAGTTCTTC

J gene: TRBJ1-5
clone size: NA
V gene: TRBV6-5
D gene: NA
CDR3 protein: CASREGGSQPQHF
CDR3 DNA: TGTGCCAGCAGAGAGGGGGGCTCTCAGCCCCAGCATTTT

J gene: TRBJ2-5
clone size: NA
V gene: TRBV9
D gene: NA
CDR3 protein: CASSVARTETQYF
CDR3 DNA: TGTGCCAGCAGCGTAGCCCGGACGGAGACCCAGTACTTC

J gene: TRBJ2-5
clone size: NA
V gene: TRBV15
D gene: NA
CDR3 protein: CATSRGQGETQYF
CDR3 DNA: TGTGCCACCAGCAGAGGGCAGGGGGAGACCCAGTACTTC

J gene: TRBJ1-4
clone size: once
V gene: TRBV28
D gene: NA
CDR3 protein: CASWPGGATNEKLFF
CDR3 DNA: TGTGCCAGCTGGCCGGGGGGGGCAACTAATGAAAAACTGTTTTTT

J gene: TRBJ2-7
clone size: few
V gene: TRBV2
D gene: NA
CDR3 protein: CASEYGNYEQYF
CDR3 DNA: TGTGCCAGCGAGTACGGGAACTACGAGCAGTACTTC

J gene: TRBJ1-2
clone size: NA
V gene: TRBV19
D gene: NA
CDR3 protein: CASSIDLQAGGIGGYTF
CDR3 DNA: TGTGCCAGTAGTATAGATCTTCAGGCCGGCGGTATAGGCGGCTACACCTTC

J gene: TRBJ2-3
clone size: few
V gene: TRBV7-9
D gene: NA
CDR3 protein: CASSLGGSGLYTQYF
CDR3 DNA: TGTGCCAGCAGCTTAGGAGGATCCGGACTCTATACGCAGTATTTT

J gene: TRBJ2-7
clone size: NA
V gene: TRBV29-1
D gene: NA
CDR3 protein: CSVDAGAYEQYF
CDR3 DNA: TGCAGCGTTGATGCAGGGGCCTACGAGCAGTACTTC

J gene: TRBJ2-7
clone size: NA
V gene: TRBV7-2
D gene: TRBD2
CDR3 protein: CASSFSGRSYEQYF
CDR3 DNA: TGTGCCAGCAGCTTTAGCGGGAGATCCTACGAGCAGTACTTC

J gene: TRBJ2-7
clone size: NA
V gene: TRBV7-9
D gene: TRBD1
CDR3 protein: CASSPGDRPSYEQYF
CDR3 DNA: TGTGCCAGCAGCCCTGGGGACAGGCCATCCTACGAGCAGTACTTC

J gene: TRBJ2-7
clone size: NA
V gene: TRBV5-5
D gene: NA
CDR3 protein: CASSPIRGGEQYF
CDR3 DNA: TGTGCCAGCAGCCCCATAAGGGGAGGCGAGCAGTACTTC

J gene: TRBJ2-5
clone size: few
V gene: TRBV6-1
D gene: TRBD2
CDR3 protein: CASTRTSGRSETQYF
CDR3 DNA: TGTGCCAGCACTCGGACTAGCGGGCGGTCAGAGACCCAGTACTTC

J gene: TRBJ1-2
clone size: NA
V gene: TRBV4-3
D gene: NA
CDR3 protein: CASSQGTDSRANYGYTF
CDR3 DNA: TGCGCCAGCAGCCAAGGGACAGACTCCAGAGCTAACTATGGCTACACCTTC

J gene: TRBJ1-5
clone size: NA
V gene: TRBV7-2
D gene: TRBD1
CDR3 protein: CASSFSTGRRNQPQHF
CDR3 DNA: TGTGCCAGCAGCTTTTCGACAGGGCGGCGGAATCAGCCCCAGCATTTT

J gene: TRBJ1-4
clone size: NA
V gene: TRBV19
D gene: NA
CDR3 protein: CASSLGGAGNEKLFF
CDR3 DNA: TGTGCCAGTAGTTTGGGCGGCGCTGGGAACGAAAAACTGTTTTTT

J gene: TRBJ2-6
clone size: NA
V gene: TRBV10-3
D gene: NA
CDR3 protein: CAISDLRGGANVLTF
CDR3 DNA: TGTGCCATCAGTGATCTAAGGGGTGGGGCCAACGTCCTGACTTTC

J gene: TRBJ2-1
clone size: NA
V gene: TRBV11-3
D gene: TRBD2
CDR3 protein: CASSSRGGLAADNEQFF
CDR3 DNA: TGTGCCAGCAGCTCCCGGGGGGGACTAGCGGCTGACAATGAGCAGTTCTTC

J gene: TRBJ2-5
clone size: NA
V gene: TRBV5-6
D gene: NA
CDR3 protein: CASSWVDRPGETQYF
CDR3 DNA: TGTGCCAGCAGCTGGGTAGACAGGCCGGGGGAGACCCAGTACTTC

J gene: TRBJ2-1
clone size: NA
V gene: TRBV19
D gene: TRBD1
CDR3 protein: CASSQGAGGSEQFF
CDR3 DNA: TGTGCCAGTAGCCAAGGGGCAGGGGGCAGTGAGCAGTTCTTC

J gene: TRBJ1-5
clone size: NA
V gene: TRBV2
D gene: NA
CDR3 protein: CASSEASQGLMSNQPQHF
CDR3 DNA: TGTGCCAGCAGTGAAGCGAGCCAGGGGTTGATGAGCAATCAGCCCCAGCATTTT

J gene: TRBJ2-7
clone size: NA
V gene: TRBV7-2
D gene: TRBD2
CDR3 protein: CASSEDSGRTYEQYF
CDR3 DNA: TGTGCCAGCAGCGAGGACAGCGGGAGAACCTACGAGCAGTACTTC

J gene: TRBJ2-7
clone size: NA
V gene: TRBV3-1/TRBV3-2
D gene: NA
CDR3 protein: CASSQGMQSYEQYF
CDR3 DNA: TGTGCCAGCAGCCAAGGCATGCAGTCCTACGAGCAGTACTTC

J gene: TRBJ2-3
clone size: medium-sized
V gene: TRBV19
D gene: NA
CDR3 protein: CASSISSSSTDTQYF
CDR3 DNA: TGTGCCAGTAGTATATCTAGCAGTAGCACAGATACGCAGTATTTT

J gene: TRBJ1-1
clone size: NA
V gene: TRBV30
D gene: NA
CDR3 protein: CAWSVSNTEAFF
CDR3 DNA: TGTGCCTGGAGTGTGAGTAACACTGAAGCTTTCTTT

J gene: TRBJ1-2
clone size: medium-sized
V gene: TRBV19
D gene: NA
CDR3 protein: CASSIDLQAGYGYTF
CDR3 DNA: TGTGCCAGTAGTATAGATCTCCAGGCCGGCTATGGCTACACCTTC

J gene: TRBJ2-3
clone size: NA
V gene: TRBV15
D gene: TRBD2
CDR3 protein: CATSYSGSTDTQYF
CDR3 DNA: TGTGCCACCAGCTATAGCGGGAGCACAGATACGCAGTATTTT

J gene: TRBJ1-1
clone size: NA
V gene: TRBV30
D gene: NA
CDR3 protein: CAWAKSDSGSRNTEAFF
CDR3 DNA: TGTGCCTGGGCCAAATCCGACAGTGGATCGAGGAACACTGAAGCTTTCTTT

J gene: TRBJ2-3
clone size: few
V gene: TRBV10-1
D gene: NA
CDR3 protein: CASSATPRGTQYF
CDR3 DNA: TGCGCCAGCAGTGCAACCCCGAGGGGTACGCAGTATTTT

J gene: TRBJ1-5
clone size: NA
V gene: TRBV19
D gene: NA
CDR3 protein: CASSTGPRGQPQHF
CDR3 DNA: TGTGCCAGTAGTACCGGGCCTCGAGGTCAGCCCCAGCATTTT

J gene: TRBJ1-4
clone size: NA
V gene: TRBV3-1/TRBV3-2
D gene: NA
CDR3 protein: CASSQDDVVSEKLFF
CDR3 DNA: TGTGCCAGCAGCCAAGATGACGTAGTGTCCGAAAAACTGTTTTTT

J gene: TRBJ1-2
clone size: NA
V gene: TRBV19
D gene: TRBD1
CDR3 protein: CASSIDLPTGYGRYGYTF
CDR3 DNA: TGTGCCAGTAGTATAGACCTCCCGACAGGGTACGGGAGGTATGGCTACACCTTC

J gene: TRBJ1-1
clone size: NA
V gene: TRBV7-8
D gene: NA
CDR3 protein: CASSARVNTEAFF
CDR3 DNA: TGTGCCAGCAGCGCCCGGGTGAACACTGAAGCTTTCTTT

J gene: TRBJ2-5
clone size: NA
V gene: TRBV9
D gene: NA
CDR3 protein: CASSVARAETQYF
CDR3 DNA: TGTGCCAGCAGCGTAGCCAGGGCTGAGACCCAGTACTTC

J gene: TRBJ2-2
clone size: NA
V gene: TRBV4-2
D gene: NA
CDR3 protein: CASSQGGSTGELFF
CDR3 DNA: TGTGCCAGCAGCCAAGGCGGAAGCACCGGGGAGCTGTTTTTT

J gene: TRBJ1-6
clone size: NA
V gene: TRBV5-8
D gene: TRBD1
CDR3 protein: CASSLGTGSTPNSPLHF
CDR3 DNA: TGTGCCAGCAGCTTGGGGACAGGATCGACCCCAAATTCACCCCTCCACTTT

J gene: TRBJ1-4
clone size: NA
V gene: TRBV11-2
D gene: TRBD1
CDR3 protein: CASSDRQGRREKLFF
CDR3 DNA: TGTGCCAGCAGCGATCGACAGGGGAGGCGGGAAAAACTGTTTTTT

J gene: TRBJ2-7
clone size: few
V gene: TRBV5-1
D gene: NA
CDR3 protein: CASSHEQSQGTEQYF
CDR3 DNA: TGCGCCAGCAGCCACGAACAAAGTCAGGGGACCGAGCAGTACTTC

J gene: TRBJ1-5
clone size: NA
V gene: TRBV10-3
D gene: NA
CDR3 protein: CAISVAEDQPQHF
CDR3 DNA: TGTGCCATCAGTGTCGCTGAAGATCAGCCCCAGCATTTT

J gene: TRBJ2-1
clone size: NA
V gene: TRBV7-3
D gene: NA
CDR3 protein: CASSLTSLAFFGNEQFF
CDR3 DNA: TGTGCCAGCAGCTTAACCTCGTTAGCGTTCTTCGGCAATGAGCAGTTCTTC

J gene: TRBJ2-1
clone size: NA
V gene: TRBV7-9
D gene: TRBD2
CDR3 protein: CASSPGTSGDNEQFF
CDR3 DNA: TGTGCCAGCAGCCCCGGGACTAGCGGGGACAATGAGCAGTTCTTC

J gene: TRBJ2-1
clone size: medium-sized
V gene: TRBV11-3
D gene: TRBD2
CDR3 protein: CASSPRENYNEQFF
CDR3 DNA: TGTGCCAGCAGCCCGCGGGAGAACTACAATGAGCAGTTCTTC

J gene: TRBJ2-1
clone size: NA
V gene: TRBV5-1
D gene: NA
CDR3 protein: CASSQGFNEQFF
CDR3 DNA: TGCGCCAGCAGTCAAGGGTTTAATGAGCAGTTCTTC

J gene: TRBJ1-1
clone size: medium-sized
V gene: TRBV18
D gene: TRBD1
CDR3 protein: CASSSDRVEAFF
CDR3 DNA: TGTGCCAGCTCAAGCGACAGGGTTGAAGCTTTCTTT

J gene: TRBJ2-5
clone size: NA
V gene: TRBV6-5
D gene: NA
CDR3 protein: CASSYAETQYF
CDR3 DNA: TGTGCCAGCAGTTACGCGGAGACCCAGTACTTC

J gene: TRBJ2-3
clone size: medium-sized
V gene: TRBV5-6
D gene: NA
CDR3 protein: CASSLIRGADTQYF
CDR3 DNA: TGTGCCAGCAGCTTAATCAGGGGTGCAGATACGCAGTATTTT

J gene: TRBJ2-3
clone size: few
V gene: TRBV18
D gene: TRBD2
CDR3 protein: CASSPSGGRTDTQYF
CDR3 DNA: TGTGCCAGCTCACCATCGGGAGGGAGGACAGATACGCAGTATTTT

J gene: TRBJ1-4
clone size: few
V gene: TRBV2
D gene: NA
CDR3 protein: CASISTTNEKLFF
CDR3 DNA: TGTGCCAGCATCAGCACAACTAATGAAAAACTGTTTTTT

J gene: TRBJ1-5
clone size: NA
V gene: TRBV29-1
D gene: NA
CDR3 protein: CSVEVGQPNQPQHF
CDR3 DNA: TGCAGCGTTGAAGTGGGGCAGCCTAATCAGCCCCAGCATTTT